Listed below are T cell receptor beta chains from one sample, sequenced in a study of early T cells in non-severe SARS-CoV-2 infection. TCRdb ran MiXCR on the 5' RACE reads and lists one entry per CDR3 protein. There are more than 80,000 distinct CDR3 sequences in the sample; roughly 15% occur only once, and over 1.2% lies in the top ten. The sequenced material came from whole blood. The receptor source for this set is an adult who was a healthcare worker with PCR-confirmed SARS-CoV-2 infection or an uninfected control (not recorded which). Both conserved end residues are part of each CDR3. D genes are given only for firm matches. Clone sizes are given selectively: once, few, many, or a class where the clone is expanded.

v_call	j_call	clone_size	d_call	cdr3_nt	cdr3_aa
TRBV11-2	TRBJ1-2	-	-	TGTGCCAGCAGCTCCGGGCTCACACGGGCTCCTAACTATGGCTACACCTTC	CASSSGLTRAPNYGYTF
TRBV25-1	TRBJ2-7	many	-	TGTGCCAGCAGTGACAGGGTGAGCTCCTACGAGCAGTACTTC	CASSDRVSSYEQYF
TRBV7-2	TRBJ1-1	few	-	TGTGCCAGCAGGTGGGACACTGAAGCTTTCTTT	CASRWDTEAFF
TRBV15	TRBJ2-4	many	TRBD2	TGTGCCACCAGCGGTCCCGGGACTAGCGAGGGTCTAGCCAAAAACATTCAGTACTTC	CATSGPGTSEGLAKNIQYF
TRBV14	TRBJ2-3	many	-	TGTGCCAGCAGCCAAGATTTAACAGTTTATACGCAGTATTTT	CASSQDLTVYTQYF
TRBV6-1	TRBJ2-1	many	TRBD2	TGTGCCAGCAGTGAAGGCCTCCTAGCGGAGAGCTCCTACAATGAGCAGTTCTTC	CASSEGLLAESSYNEQFF
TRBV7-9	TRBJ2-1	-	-	TGTGCCAGCAGCTTAGATTTCGGGGGTAATGAGCAGTTCTTC	CASSLDFGGNEQFF
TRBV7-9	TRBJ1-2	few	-	TGTGCCAGCAGCTTAGGCCTCACGGCAGGGATGGATTACTATGGCTACACCTTC	CASSLGLTAGMDYYGYTF
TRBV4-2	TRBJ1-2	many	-	TGTGCCAGCAGCCAACTATTTCAGGGTGGTTATGGCTACACCTTC	CASSQLFQGGYGYTF
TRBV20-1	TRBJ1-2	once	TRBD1	TGCAGTGCTTGGGGACAGAACTATGGCTACACCTTC	CSAWGQNYGYTF
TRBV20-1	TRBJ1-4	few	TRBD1	TGCAGTGCTGCACCCGGGACAGGGGGAAGTACTAATGAAAAACTGTTTTTT	CSAAPGTGGSTNEKLFF
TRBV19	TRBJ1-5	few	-	TGTGCCAGTAGTCCCCGACTCTGGGGGAACAATCAGCCCCAGCATTTT	CASSPRLWGNNQPQHF
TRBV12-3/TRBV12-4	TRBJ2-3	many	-	TGTGCCAGCAGTTTAGTGGGGGGCCCAGATACGCAGTATTTT	CASSLVGGPDTQYF
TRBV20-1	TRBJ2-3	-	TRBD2	TGCAGTGCTAGAGTTGGGACTAGCGGGGGGAATACGCAGTATTTT	CSARVGTSGGNTQYF
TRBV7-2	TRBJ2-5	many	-	TGTGCCAGCAGCCCCGTAGGGCCGGGGGTGGAGACCCAGTACTTC	CASSPVGPGVETQYF
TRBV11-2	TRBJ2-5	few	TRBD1	TGTGCCAGCAGCCCCCGTGACAGGGGGCAAGAGACCCAGTACTTC	CASSPRDRGQETQYF
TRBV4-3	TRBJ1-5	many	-	TGCGCCAGCAGCCAAGCCAGGGCGGGCCTTTATAGCAATCAGCCCCAGCATTTT	CASSQARAGLYSNQPQHF
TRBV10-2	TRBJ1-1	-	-	TGCGCCAGCAGTGCGGATTTCTGGACTGAAGCTTTCTTT	CASSADFWTEAFF
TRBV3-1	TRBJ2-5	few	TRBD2	TGTGCCAGCAGCCAAACTGGGACTAGCGGGCAAGAGACCCAGTACTTC	CASSQTGTSGQETQYF
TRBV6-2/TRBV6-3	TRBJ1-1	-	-	TGTGCCAGCAACTTTGGCGGGGGAATGAACACTGAAGCTTTCTTT	CASNFGGGMNTEAFF
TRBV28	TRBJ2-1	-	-	TGTGCCAGCAGTTTAACGGACAATGAGCAGTTCTTC	CASSLTDNEQFF
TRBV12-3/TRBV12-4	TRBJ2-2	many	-	TGTGCCAGCAGTGCCGGGACAGGGGAGCTGTTTTTT	CASSAGTGELFF
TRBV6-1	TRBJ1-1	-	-	TGTGCCAGCATCGTGAGGGGGAACACTGAAGCTTTCTTT	CASIVRGNTEAFF
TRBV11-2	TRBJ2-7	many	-	TGTGCCAGCAGCTCGACCTACGAGCAGTACTTC	CASSSTYEQYF
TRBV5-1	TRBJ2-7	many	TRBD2	TGCGCCAGCAGCCTGGAGGCATCCCGGGACTACCGCTTC	CASSLEASRDYRF
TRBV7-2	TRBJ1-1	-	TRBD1	TGTGCCAGCAGCCCCACAGGGGCGCCTAGCACTGAAGCTTTCTTT	CASSPTGAPSTEAFF
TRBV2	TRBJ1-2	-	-	TGTGCCAGCAGTCCGGGGGTCGAAGGCTACACCTTC	CASSPGVEGYTF
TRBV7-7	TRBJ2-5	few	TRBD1	TGTGCTAGCCTGGACAGGGGGCAAGAGACCCAGTACTTC	CASLDRGQETQYF
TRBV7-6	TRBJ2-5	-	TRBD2	TGTGCCAGCAGCTTCCTCCCCCCCCTAGCGGAGGGGGAGACCCAGTACTTC	CASSFLPPLAEGETQYF
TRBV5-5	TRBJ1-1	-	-	TGTGCCAGCAGCTACGGACCTGAAGCTTTCTTT	CASSYGPEAFF
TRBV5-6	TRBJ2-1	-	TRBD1	TGTGCCAGCAGCTTGAGTAGGGACAGGTCCTATAAGCAGTTCTTC	CASSLSRDRSYKQFF
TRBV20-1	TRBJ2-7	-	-	TGCAGTGCTAGAGATCAGGGGGGCGAGCAGTACTTC	CSARDQGGEQYF
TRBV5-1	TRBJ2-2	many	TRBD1	TGCGCCAGTCAAGACAGGGTTAAGTACGGGGAGCTGTTTTTT	CASQDRVKYGELFF
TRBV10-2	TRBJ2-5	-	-	TGCGCCAGCAGTGAGTTGCTGGGGGTTGAAGAGACCCAGTACTTC	CASSELLGVEETQYF
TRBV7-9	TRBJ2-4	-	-	TGTGCCAGCAGCCCGGGACGGAACATTCAGTACTTC	CASSPGRNIQYF
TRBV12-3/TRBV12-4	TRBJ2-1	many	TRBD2	TGTGCCAGCACCAATGGACTAGCGGGGGGTCGGGAGCAGTTCTTC	CASTNGLAGGREQFF
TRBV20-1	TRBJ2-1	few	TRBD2	TGCAGTGCTAGGCCCTACGGCGGGGGATACAATGAGCAGTTCTTC	CSARPYGGGYNEQFF
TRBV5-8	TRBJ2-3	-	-	TGTGCCAGCAGTACCACCCCGAGCACAGATACGCAGTATTTT	CASSTTPSTDTQYF
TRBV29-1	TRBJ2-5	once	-	TGCAGCGTTGAGTTGGCTAGCTGGCGAGAGACCCAGTACTTC	CSVELASWRETQYF
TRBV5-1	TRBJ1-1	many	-	TGCGCCAGCAGCTTTGGGCAGCAGAACACTGAAGCTTTCTTT	CASSFGQQNTEAFF
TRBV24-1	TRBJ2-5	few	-	TGTGCCACCAGTGACGGGGTATCAGAGACCCAGTACTTC	CATSDGVSETQYF
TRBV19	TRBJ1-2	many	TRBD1	TGTGCCAGTCGGGACAGGGGCTATGGCTACACCTTC	CASRDRGYGYTF
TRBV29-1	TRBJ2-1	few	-	TGCAGCGTTGAGGGGTCATCCTACAATGAGCAGTTCTTC	CSVEGSSYNEQFF
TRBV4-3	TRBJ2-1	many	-	TGCGCCAGCAGCCAAGGTAACGGCTACAATGAGCAGTTCTTC	CASSQGNGYNEQFF
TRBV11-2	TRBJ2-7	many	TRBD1	TGTGCCAGCAGCTACCACACGACAGGGGGTGGTTTCTACGAGCAGTACTTC	CASSYHTTGGGFYEQYF
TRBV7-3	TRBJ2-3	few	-	TGTGCCAGCAGCCCGGCCGGGGAGCGCACAGATACGCAGTATTTT	CASSPAGERTDTQYF
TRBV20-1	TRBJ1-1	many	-	TGCAGTGCTCTATCACCGGCGGGGGTAGGGAACACTGAAGCTTTCTTT	CSALSPAGVGNTEAFF
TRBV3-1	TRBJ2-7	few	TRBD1	TGTGCCAGCAGCCAACCTTCCGGGACAGCCTCCTACGAGCAGTACTTC	CASSQPSGTASYEQYF
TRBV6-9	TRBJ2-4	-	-	TGTGCCAGCATAGATACAGGGAGCCTTAAAAACATTCAGTACTTC	CASIDTGSLKNIQYF
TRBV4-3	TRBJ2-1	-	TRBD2	TGCGCCAGCAGCCAAGAGGTAATAGCGGGGCTTGAGCAGTTCTTC	CASSQEVIAGLEQFF
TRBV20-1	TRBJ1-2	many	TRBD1	TGCAGTGCCCAGACAGGGGGCCACTATGGCTACACCTTC	CSAQTGGHYGYTF
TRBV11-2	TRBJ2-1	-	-	TGTGCCAGCAGCTTAGCGGGGACCTACAATGAGCAGTTCTTC	CASSLAGTYNEQFF
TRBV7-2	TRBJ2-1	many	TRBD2	TGTGCCAGCAGGACTAGCGGGGGGGCAGGTGAGCAGTTCTTC	CASRTSGGAGEQFF
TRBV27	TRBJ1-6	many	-	TGTGCCAGCAGTTTTCGGGGGGCTGGTCAGAATTCACCCCTCCACTTT	CASSFRGAGQNSPLHF
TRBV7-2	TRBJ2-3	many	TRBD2	TGTGCCAGCAGCTTAGAGGCCCGCGGGGGAGCCACAGATACGCAGTATTTT	CASSLEARGGATDTQYF
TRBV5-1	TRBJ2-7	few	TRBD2	TGCGCCAGCAGCCCCGTAGCTAGCGGGACCTACGAGCAGTACTTC	CASSPVASGTYEQYF
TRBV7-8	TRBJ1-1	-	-	TGTGCCAGCAGCTTAGGGGCGCGCCCGAACACTGAAGCTTTCTTT	CASSLGARPNTEAFF
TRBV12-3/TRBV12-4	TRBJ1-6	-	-	TGTGCCAGCAGGAACAGTAATTCACCCCTCCACTTT	CASRNSNSPLHF